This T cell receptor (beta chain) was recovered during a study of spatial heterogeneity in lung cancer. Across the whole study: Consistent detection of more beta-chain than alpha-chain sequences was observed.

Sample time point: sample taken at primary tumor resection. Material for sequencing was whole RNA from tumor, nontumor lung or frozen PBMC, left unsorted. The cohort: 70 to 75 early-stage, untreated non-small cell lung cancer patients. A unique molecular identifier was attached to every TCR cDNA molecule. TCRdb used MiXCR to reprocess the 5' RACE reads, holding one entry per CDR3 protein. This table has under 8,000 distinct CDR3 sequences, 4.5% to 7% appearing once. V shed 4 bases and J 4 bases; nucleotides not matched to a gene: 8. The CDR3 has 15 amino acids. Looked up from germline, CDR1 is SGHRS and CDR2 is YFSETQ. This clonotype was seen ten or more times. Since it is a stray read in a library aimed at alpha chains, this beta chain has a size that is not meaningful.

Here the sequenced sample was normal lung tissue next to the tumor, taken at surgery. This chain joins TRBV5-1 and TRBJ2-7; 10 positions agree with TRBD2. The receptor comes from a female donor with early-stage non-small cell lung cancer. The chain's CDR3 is CASSQSGRGSYEQYF. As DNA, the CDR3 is TGCGCCAGCAGCCAGAGCGGGAGGGGGTCGTACGAGCAGTACTTC.